This T cell receptor beta chain was sequenced during a study of T cell changes during pregnancy in multiple sclerosis (dated by TCRdb to the late 2010s). With regard to the full study: In women with multiple sclerosis, the researchers looked at how the T cell repertoire shifted as pregnancy progressed.

From the cysteine through the phenylalanine, the CDR3 covers 22 amino acids. Just the 66-base CDR3 DNA is kept, in frame starting at base 1. For CDR1 and CDR2, the germline V gene lists SGHVS and FQNEAQ. Trimming accounts for 8 bases at V and 0 bases at J, while the number of junction bases matched to no gene is 29. A remark on this clone: What this receptor recognizes is not known. There are no base qualities to consult, and no much larger clone falls within one base.

The protocol used for the library was the immunoSEQ multiplex PCR assay. TCRdb re-hosts the immuneACCESS table, in-frame sequences only. Its copies lack some clones; in the studies checked, an unresolved V gene accounts for under half of them, and the cause for the rest is not known. For this sample there are fewer than 50,000 clones; around 90% appear just once. Approximately 11% of the sample comes from the top ten. The TCR was taken from a female donor with multiple sclerosis, enrolled in a pregnancy study. Sequencing was performed on CD8+ T cells from peripheral blood mononuclear cells, taken in the first trimester of pregnancy. The V gene is TRBV7-8 and the J gene is TRBJ1-1, with 8 middle bases fitting TRBD1. The nucleotides are TGTGCCAGCCCCCCCGGCTATTTTTTCGGGACAGGCGGGACCGACCTGAACACTGAAGCTTTCTTT. Its product reads: CASPPGYFFGTGGTDLNTEAFF.